The sequence of this T cell receptor (beta chain) was determined in a study of cytomegalovirus exposure and HLA in healthy donors. This CDR3 region has 13 residues. Trimming left V 4 bases short and J 3 bases short, with 10 bases between. Germline V gives CDR1 SGHAT, CDR2 FQNNGV. PCR involved 60 Vbeta and 13 Jbeta primers. Only in-frame clones appear in the TCRdb table, and some are missing; sequencing was by immunoSEQ multiplex PCR. The repertoire holds 100,000 to 140,000 clones, with less than 80% as singletons. This chain connects TRBV11-2 to TRBJ2-7; D not resolved. This TCR derives from a man aged 25-45 years in good health and CMV-seronegative. Material for sequencing was PBMCs. CDR3 region: CASSSRTVYEQYF. The CDR3, as DNA: TGTGCCAGCAGCTCGCGCACTGTCTACGAGCAGTACTTC. The whole variable domain, filled in from reference TRBV11-2 and TRBJ2-7, reads EAGVAQSPRYKIIEKRQSVAFWCNPISGHATLYWYQQILGQGPKLLIQFQNNGVVDDSQLPKDRFSAERLKGVDSTLKIQPAKLEDSAVYLCASSSRTVYEQYFGPGTRLTVT.